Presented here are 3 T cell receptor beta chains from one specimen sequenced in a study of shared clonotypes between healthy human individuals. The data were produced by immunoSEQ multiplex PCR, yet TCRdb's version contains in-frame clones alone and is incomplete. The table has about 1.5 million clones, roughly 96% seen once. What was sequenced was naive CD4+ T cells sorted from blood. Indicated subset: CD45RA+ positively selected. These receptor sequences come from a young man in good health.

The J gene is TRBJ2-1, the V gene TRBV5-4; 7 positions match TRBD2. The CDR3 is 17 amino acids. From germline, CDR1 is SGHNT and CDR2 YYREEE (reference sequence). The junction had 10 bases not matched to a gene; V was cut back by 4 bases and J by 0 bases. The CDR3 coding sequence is TGTGCCAGCAGCACCCCCTATCCTAGCGGCTCCTACAATGAGCAGTTCTTC. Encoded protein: CASSTPYPSGSYNEQFF.

CDR3 in DNA: TGCGCCAGCAGCGCCGGACTAGCGGGAGCGGCCTACAATGAGCAGTTCTTC. Translating it yields CASSAGLAGAAYNEQFF. The rearrangement joins TRBV5-1 to TRBJ2-1, with TRBD2 matching over 13 bases. The CDR3 sequence is 17 residues long. J was trimmed by 2 bases and V by 4 bases; bases with no gene match: 6. CDR1 and CDR2 from the germline V gene are SGHRS and YFSETQ.

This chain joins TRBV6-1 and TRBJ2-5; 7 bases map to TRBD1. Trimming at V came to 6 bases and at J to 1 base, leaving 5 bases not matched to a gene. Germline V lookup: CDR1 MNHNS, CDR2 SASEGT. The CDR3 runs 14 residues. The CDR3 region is CASSGGTVQETQYF. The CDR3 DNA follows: TGTGCCAGCAGCGGTGGGACAGTCCAAGAGACCCAGTACTTC.